The 15 T cell receptor beta chains listed next were all sequenced from one sample in a study of blood T cells in healthy people across ages. Primers used in a second PCR of roughly 7 to 11 cycles were a sample-barcoded 5' primer and a J-beta primer mix. TCRdb recomputed calls from the 5' RACE reads with MiXCR, one row per CDR3 protein. The profile shows 600,000 or so distinct CDR3 sequences, roughly 21% of them singletons. The sample taken for sequencing was blood. These receptors were taken from a man between 65 and 85 years old in good health.

This sequence joins TRBV20-1 and TRBJ2-5; D is ambiguous. Germline loops: CDR1 DFQATT, CDR2 SNEGSKA (reference sequence). The CDR3 covers 11 residues. With 1 base removed from V and 5 bases from J, the gap between germline ends came to 5 bases. DNA of the CDR3: TGCAGTGCTAGAGGGAGTGAGACCCAGTACTTC. It yields the protein CSARGSETQYF.

V and J are TRBV29-1 and TRBJ2-1; 7 positions match TRBD2. Germline V gives CDR1 SQVTM, CDR2 ANQGSEA. The V gene end was trimmed by 3 bases and the J gene end by 2 bases; junction bases not matched to a gene: 7. The CDR3 length is 15 residues. The CDR3 loop reads CSVDFGGEPYNEQFF. In nucleotides, the CDR3 is TGCAGCGTTGATTTTGGGGGGGAGCCCTACAATGAGCAGTTCTTC.

The chain couples TRBV12-3 or TRBV12-4 to TRBJ2-3; the match to TRBD1 covers 9 bases. The CDR3 length is 16 residues. With V trimmed by 5 bases and J by 3 bases, 9 bases remained unmatched. CDR3 amino acids: CASSLYSGTGTDTQYF. CDR3 DNA: TGTGCCAGCAGTCTCTACTCCGGGACAGGGACAGATACGCAGTATTTT.

At least ten counts were recorded for this clonotype. Germline and junction disagree at one end, which may indicate a read error. The chain is built from TRBV20-1 and TRBJ2-5, with a tentative D call TRBD2 (5 bases). This CDR3 is 16 amino acids long. The germline gives CDR1 DFQATT, CDR2 SNEGSKA (reference sequence). As DNA, the CDR3 is TGCAGTGCTAGAGATAATAACGGCAGGAAGATTTCGGGGAAGTTCTTC. Its protein is CSARDNNGRKISGKFF.

The rearrangement uses TRBV25-1 and TRBJ2-1, with 7 bases that match TRBD2. The CDR3 has 16 amino acids. Germline CDR1 is MGHDK and CDR2 is SYGVNS. V lost 5 bases to trimming and J lost 4 bases; unmatched junction nucleotides: 11. CDR3 residues: CASSITRLAVYNEQFF. CDR3 coding DNA: TGTGCCAGCAGTATCACTCGGCTAGCGGTGTACAATGAGCAGTTCTTC.

This clonotype was picked up a small number of times. This chain links TRBV9 with TRBJ2-5; D may be TRBD2 (6 bases). The end of the DNA aligns better with TRBJ2-1, so the J call may be wrong. From germline, CDR1 is SGDLS and CDR2 YYNGEE. CDR3 length equals 15 residues. The CDR3 loop reads CASSVVGLLNNEQFF. In nucleotides, the CDR3 is TGTGCCAGCAGCGTAGTCGGACTATTAAACAATGAGCAGTTCTTC.

This chain uses TRBV4-1 with TRBJ1-5; D not resolved. The length of the CDR3 is 15 residues. With 1 base removed from V and 2 bases from J, the gap between germline ends came to 9 bases. From germline, CDR1 is MGHRA and CDR2 YSYEKL. CDR3: CASSQGVAGNQPQHF. CDR3 in DNA: TGCGCCAGCAGCCAAGGGGTCGCAGGCAATCAGCCCCAGCATTTT.

There are a few counts of this clonotype. V gene TRBV11-2 combines with J gene TRBJ2-1, with 14 bases fitting TRBD2. With V trimmed by 4 bases and J by 15 bases, 8 bases remained unmatched. CDR1 and CDR2 from the germline V gene are SGHAT and FQNNGV. The CDR3 has 14 amino acids. The CDR3: CASSSGLAGGQAFF. The CDR3 bases are TGTGCCAGCAGCTCCGGACTAGCGGGAGGTCAGGCGTTCTTC.

The chain has TRBV25-1 and TRBJ1-6, with D unresolved. The CDR3 sequence is 16 residues long. Germline CDR1 MGHDK, CDR2 SYGVNS. V was cut by 2 bases and J by 6 bases, with 14 bases left in between. The CDR3 region has the DNA TGTGCCAGCAGTGAACAGCAACCCGGCGGTAATTCACCCCTCCACTTT. Translation: CASSEQQPGGNSPLHF. The entire variable domain, with the rest obtained from reference TRBV25-1 and TRBJ1-6, is as follows: EADIYQTPRYLVIGTGKKITLECSQTMGHDKMYWYQQDPGMELHLIHYSYGVNSTEKGDLSSESTVSRIRTEHFPLTLESARPSHTSQYLCASSEQQPGGNSPLHFGNGTRLTVT.

This clonotype was seen a handful of times. The chain employs TRBV29-1 and TRBJ2-1; TRBD2 is a possible D gene (7 bases). Looked up from germline, CDR1 is SQVTM and CDR2 is ANQGSEA. V was pared by 7 bases and J by 9 bases, with 22 bases between. CDR3 length: 14 residues. For the CDR3, the DNA is TGCAGCGCCAGACCAGGGAGGGGGTTGGGTGAGCAGTTCTTC. Translating it yields CSARPGRGLGEQFF.

The chain recombines TRBV19 with TRBJ2-6, with D unresolved. Per germline, CDR1 LNHDA and CDR2 SQIVND (reference sequence). Trimming cost V 3 bases and J 0 bases, with 3 bases left between them. The CDR3 is 14 amino acids. This CDR3 reads CASSMISGANVLTF. The CDR3, as DNA: TGTGCCAGTAGTATGATCTCTGGGGCCAACGTCCTGACTTTC.

The chain employs TRBV2 and TRBJ2-2; D call uncertain. There are 13 residues in the CDR3. The V and J ends lost 6 bases and 7 bases respectively, with 12 bases between them. CDR1 and CDR2 (germline): SNHLY, FYNNEI. CDR3 residues: CASSPIVSGELFF. The CDR3 DNA is TGTGCCAGCAGCCCCATAGTTAGCGGGGAGCTGTTTTTT.

This clonotype has just a few counts. The rearrangement uses TRBV20-1 and TRBJ1-2; D is unclear. Germline V gene data show CDR1 as DFQATT and CDR2 as SNEGSKA (reference sequence). The ends were cut back, 0 bases at V and 4 bases at J, with 12 bases in the middle. The CDR3 extends over 14 amino acids. CDR3: CSARDPGVSYGYTF. Written as DNA, the CDR3 is TGCAGTGCTAGAGATCCCGGTGTAAGCTATGGCTACACCTTC.

This clonotype showed up just a few times. The chain has TRBV27 and TRBJ2-5; D uncertain. This CDR3 comprises 13 residues. Germline V gene sequence: CDR1 MNHEY, CDR2 SMNVEV (reference sequence). V shed 5 bases and J shed 5 bases, with 12 bases lying between them. CDR3 sequence: CASSKRRGETQYF. The CDR3 DNA sequence: TGTGCCAGCAGTAAAAGACGTGGGGAGACCCAGTACTTC.

This chain joins TRBV12-3 or TRBV12-4 and TRBJ1-3; D might be TRBD1 (5 bases). The germline V and J ends were trimmed by 2 bases and 0 bases, with 14 bases remaining between them. The CDR3 has 17 amino acids. CDR3 region: CASSLLVGTVSGNTIYF. Here the CDR3 DNA reads TGTGCCAGCAGTTTACTCGTAGGGACGGTCTCTGGAAACACCATATATTTT.